A single sample is the source of the 30 T cell receptor beta chains below, sequenced in a study of cytomegalovirus exposure and HLA in healthy donors. 13 Jbeta primers and 60 Vbeta primers were used for the PCR. Generated by immunoSEQ multiplex PCR, the TCRdb table keeps only in-frame clones and is missing some. The sample yields about 120,000 clones, around 80% seen once. The sequenced sample consisted of PBMCs. The receptors come from a man aged 25-45 years in good health and CMV-seronegative.

This sequence joins TRBV28 and TRBJ2-7, with 8 bases lining up with TRBD2. The germline gives CDR1 MDHEN, CDR2 SYDVKM. The CDR3 is 13 residues long. With 6 bases clipped from V and 8 bases from J, the junction kept 9 bases outside the gene matches. In DNA, the CDR3 is TGTGCCAGCAGCCCTGGGCGGGAGGACAAGCAGTACTTC. It translates to CASSPGREDKQYF.

The CDR3 DNA reads TGTGCCAGCAGCTTAGCGCGGGGGCAGGGAGTCTACACCTTC. It encodes CASSLARGQGVYTF. This chain connects TRBV7-2 to TRBJ1-2; a weak D match, TRBD1 (6 bases). Trimming cost V 0 bases and J 10 bases, with 15 bases left between them. CDR3 length equals 14 residues. CDR1 SGHTA and CDR2 FQGNSA come from the germline V gene.

This sequence joins TRBV11-2 and TRBJ2-2, with 8 bases lining up with TRBD1. Germline V gene lookup returns CDR1 SGHAT and CDR2 FQNNGV. The CDR3 has 16 residues. Losses at the gene ends were 5 bases for V and 2 bases for J; bases not matched to a gene: 7. The CDR3 DNA is TGTGCCAGCAGCAGGACAGGGATGGGAAACACCGGGGAGCTGTTTTTT. Amino acid sequence: CASSRTGMGNTGELFF.

This clone appeared a few times. The rearrangement uses TRBV28 and TRBJ2-3, with D uncertain. V lost 3 bases to trimming and J lost 4 bases, with 14 bases between them. This CDR3 comprises 15 residues. CDR1 is MDHEN and CDR2 is SYDVKM in the germline V gene. The DNA of the CDR3 is TGTGCCAGCAGTTTCCCCGCCTTCCGGGCAGATACGCAGTATTTT. Its translation is CASSFPAFRADTQYF.

The rearrangement uses TRBV28 and TRBJ1-2; possible D gene TRBD1, 5 bases. The CDR3 is 15 residues long. From germline, CDR1 is MDHEN and CDR2 SYDVKM. Trimming shortened V by 6 bases and J by 4 bases, and 18 bases separated the two germline ends. CDR3 sequence: CASRFQGDQGYGYTF. Written as DNA, the CDR3 is TGTGCCAGCAGGTTCCAAGGGGATCAGGGCTATGGCTACACCTTC.

The chain uses TRBV21-1 and TRBJ1-5; TRBD1 is taken as the D call from the table, unchecked against the DNA. TRBV21-1 is designated a pseudogene. The CDR3 is 16 residues long. The CDR3 sequence is CASSGRQGTSNQPQHF. In DNA form, the CDR3 reads TGTGCCAGCAGCGGTCGACAGGGAACGAGCAATCAGCCCCAGCATTTT.

The rearrangement uses TRBV14 and TRBJ2-1; TRBD2 aligns across 10 bases. The CDR3 consists of 14 residues. Germline values: CDR1 SGHDN, CDR2 FVKESK. Trimming cost V 8 bases and J 4 bases; bases outside gene matches: 5. CDR3 region: CASSTSGSYNEQFF. The CDR3 nucleotides read TGTGCCAGCTCGACTAGCGGGTCTTACAATGAGCAGTTCTTC.

The chain has TRBV6-6 and TRBJ2-7; D is perhaps TRBD1 (6 bases). The length of the CDR3 is 12 residues. V gave up 8 bases and J gave up 3 bases, with 11 bases separating them. Per germline, CDR1 MNHNY and CDR2 SVGAGI (reference sequence). CDR3 loop: CASRDKYYEQYF. The CDR3 DNA reads TGTGCCAGCCGGGACAAATACTACGAGCAGTACTTC.

The chain combines TRBV7-2 with TRBJ1-2, with D perhaps matching TRBD1 (5 bases). Germline lookup yields CDR1 SGHTA and CDR2 FQGNSA. The CDR3 sequence is 14 residues long. Deletions cut 3 bases from V and 4 bases from J, with 12 bases between. CDR3 in DNA: TGTGCCAGCAGCTTGCTAGGGGTTTCCTATGGCTACACCTTC. Encoded protein: CASSLLGVSYGYTF.

J is TRBJ2-7 and V is TRBV5-1, with TRBD1 matching 8 bases. The J segment lost 6 bases and the V segment lost 4 bases, leaving 6 bases of the junction unmatched. In germline, CDR1 is SGHRS, CDR2 YFSETQ. CDR3 length: 13 amino acids. The CDR3 is CASSGQGRGEQYF. The CDR3 DNA sequence: TGCGCCAGCAGCGGACAGGGTCGAGGCGAGCAGTACTTC.

The rearrangement links TRBV30 to TRBJ2-3; the D gene is possibly TRBD2 (5 bases). Trimming stripped 0 bases from V and 1 base from J, with 11 bases between. Germline loops: CDR1 GTSNPN, CDR2 SVGIG (reference sequence). The CDR3 spans 15 residues. The DNA for the CDR3 is TGTGCCTGGAGTGTTGGAGGACTTCGCACAGATACGCAGTATTTT. Its protein product is CAWSVGGLRTDTQYF.

The V gene is TRBV2, the J gene TRBJ1-1; a weak D match, TRBD1 (5 bases). The CDR3 extends over 13 amino acids. Germline V CDR1 and CDR2: SNHLY, FYNNEI. Trimming shortened V by 7 bases and J by 5 bases, and 14 bases separated the two germline ends. The CDR3 region is CASKLGGVTEAFF. CDR3 sequence (DNA): TGTGCCAGCAAGTTAGGAGGGGTGACTGAAGCTTTCTTT.

V gene TRBV6-1 combines with J gene TRBJ1-5; 8 bases line up with TRBD1. Germline V gives CDR1 MNHNS, CDR2 SASEGT. This CDR3 has 17 amino acids. Losses at the gene ends were 1 base for V and 0 bases for J; bases not matched to a gene: 5. In nucleotides, the CDR3 is TGTGCCAGCAGTGAAGGGGCAGGGGGCCCTAGCAATCAGCCCCAGCATTTT. It codes for CASSEGAGGPSNQPQHF.

This chain links TRBV7-8 with TRBJ2-3; 7 bases line up with TRBD2. Germline V CDR1 and CDR2: SGHVS, FQNEAQ. The length of the CDR3 is 16 residues. The V and J ends lost 1 base and 1 base, in that order; junction bases with no gene match: 5. The chain's CDR3 is CASSLVSLAGTDTQYF. In DNA form, the CDR3 reads TGTGCCAGCAGCTTAGTTAGCCTAGCGGGCACAGATACGCAGTATTTT.

The genes are TRBV9 and TRBJ1-2; 10 bases align to TRBD1. The V gene's germline CDR1 is SGDLS and CDR2 YYNGEE. CDR3 size: 17 residues. The J segment lost 4 bases and the V segment lost 0 bases, leaving 9 bases of the junction unmatched. The CDR3 DNA is TGTGCCAGCAGCGTAGGGACAGGGGGTCTAGTAAGCTATGGCTACACCTTC. Its protein product is CASSVGTGGLVSYGYTF.

The chain links TRBV30 to TRBJ1-6; 7 nucleotides line up with TRBD1. Germline lookup yields CDR1 GTSNPN and CDR2 SVGIG (reference sequence). Trimming removed 1 base from V and 7 bases from J; junction bases left unmatched: 4. The CDR3 contains 14 residues. CDR3 in amino acids: CAWSAGTVNSPLHF. The CDR3 bases are TGTGCCTGGAGTGCAGGGACAGTCAATTCACCCCTCCACTTT.

In DNA, the CDR3 is TGTGCCAGCAGTTTAGGTAGGGGTCGCGGAACACCCCTCCACTTT. Translated, it gives CASSLGRGRGTPLHF. The chain couples TRBV27 to TRBJ1-6; perhaps TRBD1 as D (5 bases). The CDR3 extends over 15 amino acids. Trimming removed 2 bases from V and 11 bases from J, with 16 bases in between. CDR1 is MNHEY, CDR2 SMNVEV, per germline (reference sequence).

This chain connects TRBV6-1 to TRBJ2-6; unclear D gene. The length of the CDR3 is 15 residues. Germline values: CDR1 MNHNS, CDR2 SASEGT. Trimming pared 5 bases from V and 0 bases from J, leaving 8 bases between. The CDR3, as DNA: TGTGCCAGCAGTTCGGGTACCTCTGGGGCCAACGTCCTGACTTTC. It codes for CASSSGTSGANVLTF.

This sequence joins TRBV28 and TRBJ1-5; possibly TRBD1 for D (6 bases). Germline CDR1 MDHEN, CDR2 SYDVKM. This CDR3 has 14 residues. V gave up 4 bases and J gave up 1 base, with 8 bases separating them. The chain's CDR3 is CASSSTGSNQPQHF. The CDR3 nucleotides are TGTGCCAGCAGTTCAACAGGGAGCAATCAGCCCCAGCATTTT.

V usage is TRBV28 and J usage is TRBJ1-1; D may be TRBD1 (5 bases). The CDR3 loop spans 12 amino acids. The germline V gene has CDR1 MDHEN and CDR2 SYDVKM. Deletions cut 6 bases from V and 0 bases from J, with 5 bases between. The CDR3 sequence is CASRGLNTEAFF. DNA of the CDR3: TGTGCCAGCAGGGGGCTGAACACTGAAGCTTTCTTT.

The V call is TRBV19, the J call TRBJ1-4; D remains unclear. The CDR3 is 14 amino acids. Germline CDR1 LNHDA, CDR2 SQIVND (reference sequence). V dropped 3 bases and J dropped 5 bases, with 10 bases sitting between them. The CDR3 sequence: CASSIGGGNEKLFF. The DNA of the CDR3 is TGTGCCAGTAGTATTGGAGGCGGGAATGAAAAACTGTTTTTT. The whole variable domain, remainder taken from reference TRBV19 and TRBJ1-4, is DGGITQSPKYLFRKEGQNVTLSCEQNLNHDAMYWYRQDPGQGLRLIYYSQIVNDFQKGDIAEGYSVSREKKESFPLTVTSAQKNPTAFYLCASSIGGGNEKLFFGSGTQLSVL.

The chain recombines TRBV15 with TRBJ1-2; no clear D gene. The ends were cut back, 0 bases at V and 7 bases at J, with 12 bases in the middle. The CDR3 spans 14 residues. Germline-derived CDR1 and CDR2 are LNHNV and YYDKDF (reference sequence). The CDR3 reads CATSRDQYGSGYTF. CDR3 in DNA: TGTGCCACCAGCAGAGATCAGTATGGGAGTGGCTACACCTTC.

The genes are TRBV30 and TRBJ1-5; no clear D. Trimming removed 5 bases from V and 7 bases from J, with 9 bases in between. The CDR3 totals 11 residues. CDR1 and CDR2 from the germline V gene are GTSNPN and SVGIG (reference sequence). The CDR3 DNA is TGTGCCTGGGCTGGCCGCCAGCCCCAGCATTTT. Translating gives CAWAGRQPQHF.

CDR3 amino acids: CTSSQESGGGTYEQYF. In nucleotides, the CDR3 is TGCACCAGCAGCCAAGAAAGCGGGGGGGGGACCTACGAGCAGTACTTC. The chain employs TRBV1 and TRBJ2-7; the tabulated D call, TRBD2, remains unverified against the DNA. TRBV1 is labeled a pseudogene. This CDR3 contains 16 residues.

This chain connects TRBV9 to TRBJ1-2; 7 positions match TRBD1. V dropped 0 bases and J dropped 5; count of bases not matched to a gene: 10. From germline, CDR1 is SGDLS and CDR2 YYNGEE. This CDR3 region has 16 residues. CDR3 coding DNA: TGTGCCAGCAGCGTAGAGAGGACAGGAATGGGATATGGCTACACCTTC. Translation: CASSVERTGMGYGYTF. Based on the CDR3 plus reference TRBV9 and TRBJ1-2, the full variable domain is DSGVTQTPKHLITATGQRVTLRCSPRSGDLSVYWYQQSLDQGLQFLIQYYNGEERAKGNILERFSAQQFPDLHSELNLSSLELGDSALYFCASSVERTGMGYGYTFGSGTRLTVV.

This clone has a handful of counts. The rearrangement uses TRBV7-6 and TRBJ1-1, with a tentative D call TRBD1 (5 bases). Per germline, CDR1 SGHVS and CDR2 FNYEAQ. CDR3 length: 14 amino acids. Trimming took 3 bases from V and 1 from J, leaving 9 bases between them. CDR3 sequence reads: CASSFVGGNTEAFF. CDR3 DNA: TGTGCCAGCAGCTTCGTGGGGGGGAACACTGAAGCTTTCTTT.

This chain connects TRBV29-1 to TRBJ1-2; 9 nucleotides agree with TRBD1. From germline, CDR1 is SQVTM and CDR2 ANQGSEA. The junction had 13 bases not matched to a gene; V was cut back by 3 bases and J by 8 bases. There are 15 residues in the CDR3. In DNA, the CDR3 is TGCAGCGTTGAGGGCCCCGGACAGGGGCGGGTAGGCTACACCTTC. It specifies CSVEGPGQGRVGYTF.

This rearrangement joins TRBV5-5 to TRBJ2-5; the D gene is possibly TRBD1 (6 bases). Trimming pared 4 bases from V and 4 bases from J, leaving 17 bases between. The CDR3 has 15 residues. The V gene's germline CDR1 is SGHKS and CDR2 YYEKEE (reference sequence). CDR3 nucleotides: TGTGCCAGCAGCGCCGGGGACAATCGGGGAGAGACCCAGTACTTC. Protein: CASSAGDNRGETQYF.

This clone turned up a few times. The gene calls are TRBV1 and TRBJ2-7; the table gives TRBD2 as D, unverified against the DNA. TRBV1 is a pseudogene segment. The CDR3 extends over 16 amino acids. CDR3 sequence reads: CTSSRNTSPLSYEQYF. DNA of the CDR3: TGCACCAGCAGCCGCAACACTAGCCCCTTATCCTACGAGCAGTACTTC.

In this sample, this clone turned up once. The J gene is TRBJ1-6, the V gene TRBV7-9, with TRBD1 identical over 10 bases. After removal of 1 base from V and 10 bases from J, the junction contained 4 bases not matched to a gene. The CDR3 has 15 residues. CDR1 SEHNR and CDR2 FQNEAQ come from the germline V gene (reference sequence). CDR3 DNA sequence: TGTGCCAGCAGCTTAGGGACAGGGGGAGGATCACCCCTCCACTTT. It is translated as CASSLGTGGGSPLHF.